The present TCR beta chain was sequenced within a study of T cell responses to AZD1222 COVID-19 vaccine (dated by TCRdb to about 2021). Looking at the study overall: A total of over 230 trial participants underwent TCR sequencing, of whom roughly 210 had received two doses of AZD1222 and around 25 had received two doses of the MenACWY control vaccine. Trial participants were enrolled by age into subgroups of 18-55, 56-69 and 70-plus years, and around 150, 29 and 61 TCR-sequenced participants, respectively, were included in these subgroups. Results and caveats for the whole study, not just this receptor: A significant rise in spike-specific TCR breadth and depth was observed after two AZD1222 doses relative to day 0 and relative to MenACWY recipients. Because no day 14 peak-response samples were available, the repertoires could be characterized only after the peak T cell response. In the small 56-69-year group, the increase in depth fell short of significance, most likely because of low power. Most participants were white British and females outnumbered males, and the authors suggested that clonal diversity may have been underestimated. Conclusions about previously exposed vaccinees were limited because only a handful of AZD1222 recipients were SARS-CoV-2 seropositive at baseline. Reportedly, close to half of the unique spike-specific TCRs recognized epitopes lying outside the regions that are mutated in the B.1.351 and B.1.1.7 variants. The vaccine-associated CD4 TCRs covered the entire spike protein, and the dominant responses fell in regions 160-218 and 743-854.

This sample's time point label indicates: baseline before first vaccination. The treatment or condition label for this specimen denotes: meningococcal conjugate vaccine given as trial control. The vaccinee samples were drawn from two UK trials, COV001 and COV002, one of which was a single-blind randomized controlled phase 2/3 trial testing AZD1222 (ChAdOx1 nCoV-19) in healthy adults. For TCRbeta chain sequencing, PBMC samples were collected from trial participants at day 0 and at day 28 after the second dose. The germline V gene supplies CDR1 SGHDT and CDR2 YYEEEE. The junction carries 17 bases between V and J, which are trimmed by 3 bases and 7 bases respectively. The cysteine opens and the phenylalanine closes a CDR3 of 14 amino acids. The entry retains the CDR3 DNA only, 42 bases that are in frame from base 1. The CDR3 regions of human TCRbeta chains were analyzed by immunosequencing. In the paper's pipeline: Repertoire TCRs were matched against a reference library of SARS-CoV-2-specific TCRs generated with the MIRA antigen-specificity platform. Breadth was defined as the fraction of unique TCRs that were SARS-CoV-2-associated. Depth was defined as the fraction of total T cells that were SARS-CoV-2-associated. Using the MIRA data, every spike-specific TCR was mapped to the spike region that the TCR reacted to and assigned to either a CD4 or a CD8 class. Log10-transformed breadth and depth values were compared by one-way ANOVA with Sidak's multiple comparisons tests. The immuneACCESS repertoire file appears here via TCRdb, limited to in-frame rearrangements. These files lack a portion of the clones; in checked studies, under half of the deficit traces to unresolved V genes, and the cause of the others is not known. The V and J calls and clone size come from that table; D and trimming were worked out from the DNA. This sample has roughly 130,000 clones in its table, and 88% of those were observed once. Together, the top ten hold 18% of the sample.

In regard to this clone: No antigen is known for it. Within one base of it there is no much larger clone, and no base qualities were kept.

This receptor was taken from an adult in good health. The chain was built from TRBV5-6 and TRBJ2-7, with no reliable assignment of the D segment. The sample in question was peripheral blood, obtained on day 0 of MenACWY control vaccination. The sequence in DNA is TGTGCCAGCAGCTCTACCGCGGAAGACTGGGAGCAGTACTTC. The translation is CASSSTAEDWEQYF.